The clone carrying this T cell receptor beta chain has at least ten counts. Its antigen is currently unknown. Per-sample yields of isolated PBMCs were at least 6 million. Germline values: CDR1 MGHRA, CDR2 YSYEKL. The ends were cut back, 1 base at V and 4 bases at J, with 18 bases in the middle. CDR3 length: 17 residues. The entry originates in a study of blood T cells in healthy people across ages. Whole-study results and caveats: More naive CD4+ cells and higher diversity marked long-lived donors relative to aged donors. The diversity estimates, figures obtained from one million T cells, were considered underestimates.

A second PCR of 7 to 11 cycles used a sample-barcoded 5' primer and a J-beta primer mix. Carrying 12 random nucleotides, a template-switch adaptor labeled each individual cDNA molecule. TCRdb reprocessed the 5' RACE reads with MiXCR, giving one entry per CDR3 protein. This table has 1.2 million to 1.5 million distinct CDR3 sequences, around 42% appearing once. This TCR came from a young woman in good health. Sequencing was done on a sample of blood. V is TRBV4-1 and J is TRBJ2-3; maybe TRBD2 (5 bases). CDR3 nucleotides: TGCGCCAGCAGCCAAGTCACCGGGGTGGTGATCCCAGATACGCAGTATTTT. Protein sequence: CASSQVTGVVIPDTQYF.